The entry that follows covers one T cell receptor beta chain sequence. The clone's antigen remains unknown. Base-call qualities are not available, and no considerably larger clone is one nucleotide away. For sequencing, an Illumina HiSeq 2500 was employed. TCR beta libraries were prepared by quantitative 5'-RACE with molecular barcodes. The study's processing was this. A new computational method based on a probabilistic model of VDJ rearrangement was used to identify disease-linked TCR variants. TCRdb itself trimmed the public reads at Q25 with fastp, ran MiXCR and retained productive beta chains. One record per CDR3 amino acid sequence lists the most common genes and DNA. The V and J calls, along with clone size, are taken from TCRdb and not from the paper's own processing. Recorded for this sample are about 90,000 distinct CDR3 sequences; around 26% of them occurred a single time. Of the sample, about 60% falls within the top ten clones.

The germline V and J ends show losses of 0 bases and 5 bases respectively, and no gene match explains 8 bases of the junction. CDR3 length: 16 amino acids, cysteine to phenylalanine. Only CDR3 DNA is held: 48 bases, read in frame from base 1. The CDR1 and CDR2 encoded by the germline V gene are ENHRY and SYGVKD. The data originate from a study of CD8 T cells in ankylosing spondylitis (dated by TCRdb to about 2017). For the study in its entirety: T cell receptor beta repertoires were profiled in healthy donors and ankylosing spondylitis patients so that disease-linked TCR variants could be found. In total, the full study cohort was made up of nearly 110 healthy donors and 25 to 30 ankylosing spondylitis patients. Peripheral blood was sampled, and synovial fluid was additionally collected from ankylosing spondylitis patients.

What the research found in general, with its limitations: The disease-linked clones showed a CD8+ phenotype and occurred at relatively low frequencies in peripheral blood. The disease-linked clones were reported as significantly enriched in matched synovial fluid samples from ankylosing spondylitis patients. Some of the motif variants had been reported before in the synovial fluid and blood of reactive arthritis patients, a finding that suggests common disease-initiation mechanisms. Blood from ankylosing spondylitis patients appeared to be characterized by a TCR beta motif composed of about eight highly homologous amino acid variants.

The origin of this receptor is a male donor with ankylosing spondylitis or in good health (not recorded which). In this chain, TRBV10-3 is recombined with TRBJ2-3, with 7 bases aligning to TRBD1. Sequencing was performed on blood, either unsorted or a sorted T cell fraction (not recorded which). The CDR3: CAISESGGRGLDTQYF. The DNA sequence is TGTGCCATCAGTGAGTCGGGTGGCAGGGGGTTAGATACGCAGTATTTT.